The following is a T cell receptor beta chain sequence with its context. Its antigen is still unknown. This sample was included in a study of shared clonotypes between healthy human individuals. Study context: CD4 naive and CD4 memory each took three plates per donor, while CD8 naive took two and CD8 memory one. Study results and caveats: With a handful of donors compared, roughly 5% of naive CD4 clonotypes were shared. The genetic and exposure-history diversity represented was limited by few donors. In contrast to clonotypes shared by all four donors, non-shared clonotypes had lower generation probabilities.

The CDR3 runs 19 residues. Germline assignment: CDR1 MNHEY and CDR2 SMNVEV (reference sequence). The germline V and J ends were trimmed by 5 bases and 0 bases, with 25 bases remaining between them. Assay used: immunoSEQ multiplex PCR; TCRdb lists only in-frame clones, some missing. The sample lists millions of clones; more than 85% were seen once. Naive CD8 cells lacked CD45RO, underwent positive selection for CCR7 and left out terminally differentiated effector memory CD45RA+ cells. The chain recombines TRBV27 with TRBJ1-2; D uncertain. Sequenced input: naive CD8+ T cells from PBMCs. The clonotype originates from a man younger than 30 in good health. Some clones in this sample may be carry-over from other donors' samples. The CDR3 reads CASSPIIRRQAPSNYGYTF. In DNA, the CDR3 is TGTGCCAGCAGTCCCATTATTAGGCGTCAAGCCCCTTCTAACTATGGCTACACCTTC.